The 25 T cell receptor beta chains listed next were all sequenced from one sample in a study of T-cell reconstitution after alpha-beta-depleted transplantation in children. Preparation of the TCRbeta library used unique molecular identifiers. One entry per CDR3 protein, called by TCRdb with MiXCR from the PCR reads. The sample lists tens of thousands of distinct CDR3 sequences, 6.3% occurring once. The sequencing here drew on PBMCs, mostly from graft donor cells, taken 180 days after TCRalphabeta/CD19-depleted stem cell transplant. The receptor source for this set is a male patient aged 10-17 years who had a stem cell transplant for acute myeloid leukemia, so the T cells may come from the graft donor.

This clonotype was counted a few times. An end of the junction does not agree with germline; a read error may underlie this. The rearrangement links TRBV27 to TRBJ2-1; 7 nucleotides agree with TRBD2. In germline, CDR1 is MNHEY, CDR2 SMNVEV (reference sequence). The CDR3 is 16 residues long. CDR3 loop: CTSSLDPPSGYNEQFF. CDR3 nucleotide sequence: TGCACCAGCAGTTTAGATCCTCCTAGCGGTTACAATGAGCAGTTCTTC.

The table lists this clonotype with many counts. This chain links TRBV2 with TRBJ2-7; no clear D. This CDR3 is built from 12 residues. Trimming shortened V by 0 bases and J by 3 bases, and 3 bases separated the two germline ends. Germline CDR1 SNHLY, CDR2 FYNNEI. CDR3 nucleotides: TGTGCCAGCAGTGAAGCGATCTACGAGCAGTACTTC. As protein: CASSEAIYEQYF.

On this clonotype itself: A single base separates this from a much larger clone, so it may be a read error. J is TRBJ2-7 and V is TRBV2; D remains unclear. Per germline, CDR1 SNHLY and CDR2 FYNNEI. CDR3 length equals 12 residues. CDR3 sequence reads: CVSSATVYEQYF. The DNA for the CDR3 is TGTGTCAGCAGTGCTACAGTCTACGAGCAGTACTTC.

At least ten counts were recorded for this clonotype. CDR3 residues: CASAWGPTLDAEAFF. The DNA of the CDR3 is TGCGCCAGCGCCTGGGGACCAACCCTTGACGCTGAAGCTTTCTTT. The chain has TRBV5-1 and TRBJ1-1; tentative D call: TRBD1 (5 bases). V was shortened by 7 bases and J by 6 bases, with 22 bases between the two germline ends. In germline, CDR1 is SGHRS, CDR2 YFSETQ. The CDR3 covers 15 residues.

This clonotype was observed a handful of times. A junction end diverges from the germline sequence, so it may reflect a read error. The chain recombines TRBV12-3 or TRBV12-4 with TRBJ2-5; TRBD2 matches at 13 bases. The CDR3 spans 18 residues. The CDR3 here is CAISLRLAGGGMGETQYF. The CDR3 bases are TGTGCCATCAGTTTAAGACTAGCGGGAGGCGGTATGGGAGAGACCCAGTACTTC.

This clonotype has ten or more counts. The chain has TRBV13 and TRBJ1-2; possible D gene TRBD1, 5 bases. Trimming pared 2 bases from V and 4 bases from J, leaving 11 bases between. Germline V gene lookup returns CDR1 PRHDT and CDR2 FYEKMQ (reference sequence). There are 14 residues in the CDR3. The CDR3 loop reads CASSLKGVAYGYTF. CDR3 DNA: TGTGCCAGCAGCTTAAAAGGGGTGGCCTATGGCTACACCTTC.

This clonotype was seen at least ten times. The chain uses TRBV20-1 and TRBJ2-2; tentatively, D is TRBD2 (6 bases). The germline V gene encodes CDR1 DFQATT and CDR2 SNEGSKA (reference sequence). This CDR3 contains 12 residues. V was pared by 3 bases and J by 4 bases, with 6 bases between. CDR3 sequence (DNA): TGCAGTGCTAGGGAGGGCACCGGGGAGCTGTTTTTT. As protein: CSAREGTGELFF.

The chain has TRBV19 and TRBJ2-3; 7 bases fit TRBD2. This CDR3 has 14 residues. Losses at the gene ends were 8 bases for V and 6 bases for J; bases not matched to a gene: 11. CDR1 and CDR2 from the germline V gene are LNHDA and SQIVND (reference sequence). CDR3 bases: TGTGCCAGTCACGGAGGGAGGGTCGGGGATACGCAGTATTTT. It translates to CASHGGRVGDTQYF.

This clonotype was seen repeatedly, ten times or more. The chain employs TRBV6-5 and TRBJ1-2; tentative D call: TRBD1 (5 bases). Per the germline V gene, CDR1 is MNHEY and CDR2 is SVGAGI. CDR3 length: 12 residues. Trimming removed 6 bases at V and 8 bases at J, with 13 bases between. The CDR3 protein is CASSLGGKGYTF. The DNA for the CDR3 is TGTGCCAGCAGCTTGGGGGGGAAGGGCTACACCTTC.

This clonotype was counted ten times or more. J is TRBJ2-1 and V is TRBV3-1; D unclear. Deletions cut 0 bases from V and 0 bases from J, with 6 bases between. Germline loops: CDR1 LGHDT, CDR2 YNNKEL (reference sequence). This CDR3 is 15 amino acids long. CDR3 in amino acids: CASSQEKSSYNEQFF. CDR3 sequence (DNA): TGTGCCAGCAGCCAAGAGAAGAGCTCCTACAATGAGCAGTTCTTC.

This clonotype was counted ten times or more. The chain uses TRBV12-5 and TRBJ2-7, with D possibly being TRBD1 (6 bases). Germline CDR1 and CDR2: LGHNT and FRNRAP. Trimming pared 4 bases from V and 2 bases from J, leaving 12 bases between. The length of the CDR3 is 14 residues. CDR3 sequence: CASGWQQGPYEQYF. The CDR3, as DNA: TGTGCTAGTGGTTGGCAACAGGGTCCCTACGAGCAGTACTTC.

This clonotype was picked up many times. The chain carries TRBV7-6 and TRBJ2-2; D gene unclear. The V and J ends lost 5 bases and 4 bases respectively, with 8 bases between them. Germline V gives CDR1 SGHVS, CDR2 FNYEAQ. The CDR3 contains 13 residues. CDR3 bases: TGTGCCAGCAGCCTCGTGGCCACCGGGGAGCTGTTTTTT. This sequence encodes CASSLVATGELFF.

The chain links TRBV19 to TRBJ2-7; D remains unclear. The CDR3 loop spans 13 amino acids. Germline CDR1 LNHDA, CDR2 SQIVND (reference sequence). Trimming took 1 base from V and 5 from J, leaving 9 bases between them. The DNA of the CDR3 is TGTGCCAGTAGTATAGCCCCCCACCACGAGCAGTACTTC. The encoded protein is CASSIAPHHEQYF.

This chain joins TRBV3-1 and TRBJ1-5; TRBD1 might be the D (5 bases). CDR1 and CDR2 (germline): LGHDT, YNNKEL (reference sequence). V was trimmed by 11 bases and J by 2 bases, leaving 16 bases between them. This CDR3 region has 14 residues. CDR3 nucleotides: TGTGCCTTCAGCCTGCAGGGTCGCAATCAGCCCCAGCATTTT. Its protein product is CAFSLQGRNQPQHF.

This clonotype has a count of ten or more. The rearrangement uses TRBV7-2 and TRBJ2-3; D may be TRBD2 (6 bases). V dropped 5 bases and J dropped 4 bases, with 10 bases sitting between them. The CDR3 is made up of 13 amino acids. Germline loops: CDR1 SGHTA, CDR2 FQGNSA. The DNA of the CDR3 is TGTGCCAGCAGCCGGGACTCTTCAGATACGCAGTATTTT. Translation gives CASSRDSSDTQYF. Full variable domain (missing parts from reference TRBV7-2 and TRBJ2-3): GAGVSQSPSNKVTEKGKDVELRCDPISGHTALYWYRQSLGQGLEFLIYFQGNSAPDKSGLPSDRFSAERTGGSVSTLTIQRTQQEDSAVYLCASSRDSSDTQYFGPGTRLTVL.

This clonotype has ten or more counts. V gene TRBV7-2 combines with J gene TRBJ2-7; no clear D. This CDR3 is 17 amino acids long. CDR1 is SGHTA, CDR2 FQGNSA, per germline. The germline V and J ends were trimmed by 0 bases and 3 bases, with 18 bases remaining between them. CDR3 DNA sequence: TGTGCCAGCAGCTTAGCGGCTAGTCCCAGGAAAAACTACGAGCAGTACTTC. This gives the protein CASSLAASPRKNYEQYF.

This clonotype was observed at least ten times. J is TRBJ2-1 and V is TRBV6-2 or TRBV6-3; no reliable D call. Germline values: CDR1 MNHEY, CDR2 SVGEGT. CDR3 length: 12 amino acids. V shed 6 bases and J shed 2 bases, with 5 bases lying between them. CDR3 in amino acids: CASSPPYNEQFF. CDR3 nucleotide sequence: TGTGCCAGCAGCCCCCCCTACAATGAGCAGTTCTTC.

This clonotype has a count of ten or more. The rearrangement joins TRBV7-9 to TRBJ1-6; the D is unclear. Looked up from germline, CDR1 is SEHNR and CDR2 is FQNEAQ (reference sequence). V was clipped by 1 base and J by 9 bases, with 4 bases between them. The CDR3 extends over 12 amino acids. DNA of the CDR3: TGTGCCAGCAGCTTAGGGTCTTCACCCCTCCACTTT. Translated: CASSLGSSPLHF. Full variable domain (remainder filled in from reference TRBV7-9 and TRBJ1-6): DTGVSQNPRHKITKRGQNVTFRCDPISEHNRLYWYRQTLGQGPEFLTYFQNEAQLEKSRLLSDRFSAERPKGSFSTLEIQRTEQGDSAMYLCASSLGSSPLHFGNGTRLTVT.

The sample holds many counts of this clonotype. The V and J genes are TRBV11-2 and TRBJ2-1; possible D gene TRBD2, 6 bases. CDR1 and CDR2 (germline): SGHAT, FQNNGV. The CDR3 loop spans 13 amino acids. Deletions cut 0 bases from V and 9 bases from J, with 9 bases between. CDR3 protein: CASSLERGGEQFF. The CDR3 nucleotides are TGTGCCAGCAGCTTAGAGAGGGGAGGTGAGCAGTTCTTC.

This clonotype was seen ten or more times. The rearrangement uses TRBV19 and TRBJ2-1; D is undetermined. There are 15 residues in the CDR3. V shed 5 bases and J shed 0 bases, with 11 bases lying between them. The germline V gene encodes CDR1 LNHDA and CDR2 SQIVND (reference sequence). CDR3 DNA: TGTGCCAGTAGTCACCCCCCGGGCTCCTACAATGAGCAGTTCTTC. It yields the protein CASSHPPGSYNEQFF.

This clonotype has more than one count but fewer than ten. The chain recombines TRBV7-3 with TRBJ1-2; 7 nucleotides agree with TRBD1. The CDR3 spans 16 residues. Germline CDR1 and CDR2: SGHTA and FQGTGA. The V and J ends lost 6 bases and 0 bases, in that order; junction bases with no gene match: 10. As DNA, the CDR3 is TGTGCCAGCAGGGCGCAGGGGGGCCCAGCTAACTATGGCTACACCTTC. Encoded protein: CASRAQGGPANYGYTF.

This clonotype was seen many times. The chain combines TRBV5-6 with TRBJ1-4; D gene uncertain. Germline loops: CDR1 SGHDT, CDR2 YYEEEE. Trimming took 2 bases from V and 10 from J, leaving 12 bases between them. The CDR3 runs 13 residues. This chain's CDR3 is CASSFGVEGKLFF. CDR3 DNA: TGTGCCAGCAGCTTCGGGGTTGAAGGAAAACTGTTTTTT.

This clonotype has a count of ten or more. The rearrangement joins TRBV28 to TRBJ2-7; 7 positions agree with TRBD1. Germline V CDR1 and CDR2: MDHEN, SYDVKM. With 2 bases clipped from V and 3 bases from J, the junction kept 4 bases outside the gene matches. CDR3 length: 14 amino acids. CDR3 loop: CASSLPGQIYEQYF. DNA for the CDR3: TGTGCCAGCAGTTTACCGGGACAGATCTACGAGCAGTACTTC.

This clonotype was seen ten or more times. The chain links TRBV12-5 to TRBJ1-1; 9 bases line up with TRBD1. CDR3 length equals 18 residues. V lost 2 bases, J lost 3 bases, and 13 bases stayed unmatched. Per the germline V gene, CDR1 is LGHNT and CDR2 is FRNRAP. CDR3 DNA sequence: TGTGCTAGTGGTTTGTCCCCTCGACAGGGGGGAGAGGACACTGAAGCTTTCTTT. It codes for CASGLSPRQGGEDTEAFF.

This clonotype was counted many times. The chain uses TRBV19 and TRBJ2-3; weak D call: TRBD1 (5 bases). Germline CDR1 LNHDA, CDR2 SQIVND (reference sequence). V dropped 6 bases and J dropped 0 bases, with 19 bases sitting between them. This CDR3 has 17 residues. The CDR3, as DNA: TGTGCCAGTAGCCAACCGCCGCGCAGGGCTAGCACAGATACGCAGTATTTT. This encodes CASSQPPRRASTDTQYF.